Below, 32 T cell receptor beta chains from the same sample are listed, as sequenced in a study of CD8+CD57+ T cells in acquired aplastic anemia. Profiles of TCR beta VDJ and CDR3 were generated from a genomic DNA template. Each CDR3 protein is one row after TCRdb ran MiXCR on the reads. The table lists hundreds of thousands of distinct CDR3 sequences, about a third of them singletons, with 0.8% to 0.85% in the top ten. Patients picked for sequencing had shown CD8+CD57+ cell expansion detected by flow cytometry. Specimen: sorted CD4+, CD8+, or CD8+CD57+ T cells (not recorded which) from PBMCs. The source is a human donor with aplastic anemia.

There are many counts of this clonotype. The rearrangement links TRBV2 to TRBJ2-5; possible D gene TRBD1, 5 bases. V was cut by 4 bases and J by 3 bases, with 9 bases left in between. CDR1 SNHLY and CDR2 FYNNEI come from the germline V gene. This CDR3 is 13 amino acids long. DNA for the CDR3: TGTGCCAGCAGTGGCGGACAAGAAGAGACCCAGTACTTC. Its translation: CASSGGQEETQYF.

This clonotype appeared a few times. This sequence joins TRBV3-1 and TRBJ2-5; TRBD1 might be the D (7 bases). Trimming pared 0 bases from V and 5 bases from J, leaving 16 bases between. The germline V gene encodes CDR1 LGHDT and CDR2 YNNKEL (reference sequence). This CDR3 comprises 16 residues. DNA of the CDR3: TGTGCCAGCAGCCAAGATCAGGGGGGCGTGTGGGAGACCCAGTACTTC. Amino acids: CASSQDQGGVWETQYF.

About this clonotype: A much bigger clone sits one base away, suggesting this may be a read error. In nucleotides, the CDR3 is TGTGCCAGTAGTCCAGAGGTAATGAACACTGAAACTTTCTTT. Amino acid sequence: CASSPEVMNTETFF. The chain links TRBV19 to TRBJ1-1; D is unresolved. CDR1 LNHDA and CDR2 SQIVND come from the germline V gene (reference sequence). The CDR3 length is 14 residues. Supplemented by reference TRBV19 and TRBJ1-1, the full variable domain reads DGGITQSPKYLFRKEGQNVTLSCEQNLNHDAMYWYRQDPGQGLRLIYYSQIVNDFQKGDIAEGYSVSREKKESFPLTVTSAQKNPTAFYLCASSPEVMNTETFFGQGTRLTVV.

In the case of this clonotype: This may arise from a read error, as a much more abundant clone is one base away. The chain employs TRBV24-1 and TRBJ2-1, with TRBD1 matching over 7 bases. This CDR3 has 13 residues. CDR1 is KGHDR and CDR2 is SFDVKD in the germline V gene. V lost 3 bases to trimming and J lost 12 bases; unmatched junction nucleotides: 7. The CDR3 DNA reads as TGTGCCACCAGTGATAACAGGGGACCTGGGCAGTTCTTC. Translation: CATSDNRGPGQFF.

This clonotype was detected ten times or more. V usage is TRBV2 and J usage is TRBJ2-3; tentatively, D is TRBD1 or TRBD2 (5 bases each). The CDR3 sequence is 11 residues long. The V gene's germline CDR1 is SNHLY and CDR2 FYNNEI. The V gene lost 2 bases and the J gene lost 14 bases, with 11 bases spanning the gap. The CDR3: CASSEMGVRYF. The CDR3 DNA follows: TGTGCCAGCAGTGAAATGGGGGTGAGGTATTTT.

The rearrangement joins TRBV3-1 to TRBJ1-2; D call uncertain. V lost 4 bases and J lost 2, with 11 bases in between. CDR1 and CDR2 from the germline V gene are LGHDT and YNNKEL (reference sequence). The CDR3 is 14 amino acids. The CDR3 spells CASSPRHGNYGYTF. In DNA form, the CDR3 reads TGTGCCAGCAGCCCTCGACATGGGAACTATGGCTACACCTTC.

This clonotype occurred many times. The chain combines TRBV20-1 with TRBJ1-2; TRBD1 might be the D (5 bases). The germline CDR1 and CDR2 sequences are DFQATT and SNEGSKA (reference sequence). The CDR3 runs to 14 residues. Trimming removed 1 base from V and 8 bases from J, with 17 bases in between. The CDR3 is CSARVSRGKRGYTF. CDR3 nucleotides: TGCAGTGCTAGAGTCTCCCGGGGGAAGCGAGGCTACACCTTC.

There are many counts of this clonotype. J is TRBJ2-1 and V is TRBV19, with D perhaps being TRBD1 or TRBD2 (5 bases each). CDR1 is LNHDA, CDR2 SQIVND, per germline (reference sequence). V lost 5 bases and J lost 4, with 15 bases in between. This CDR3 is 15 amino acids long. The CDR3 DNA follows: TGTGCCAGTAGTGGCCCGGGACGGCCTTACAATGAGCAGTTCTTC. It encodes CASSGPGRPYNEQFF.

This clonotype appeared many times. This chain joins TRBV24-1 and TRBJ2-1; D is undetermined. CDR1 KGHDR and CDR2 SFDVKD come from the germline V gene. Trimming cost V 5 bases and J 2 bases, with 6 bases left between them. This CDR3 contains 13 residues. For the CDR3, the DNA is TGTGCCACCAGTGTAGGGACCTACAATGAGCAGTTCTTC. Protein sequence: CATSVGTYNEQFF.

This clonotype appeared many times. The V call is TRBV3-1, the J call TRBJ1-6; D ambiguous. V was trimmed by 0 bases and J by 17 bases, leaving 14 bases between them. The CDR3 spans 13 residues. Germline V gene data show CDR1 as LGHDT and CDR2 as YNNKEL (reference sequence). The CDR3 region is CASSQDHLKLIHF. As DNA, the CDR3 is TGTGCCAGCAGCCAAGATCATCTGAAGCTCATCCACTTT.

This clonotype was seen many times. V and J are TRBV29-1 and TRBJ1-4; 11 positions agree with TRBD1. J lost 8 bases, V lost 7 bases, and 9 bases had no gene match. This CDR3 region has 14 residues. Germline loops: CDR1 SQVTM, CDR2 ANQGSEA. The CDR3 loop reads CSAGDRGTREKLFF. CDR3 nucleotides: TGCAGCGCGGGGGACAGGGGGACTAGGGAAAAACTGTTTTTT. Full variable domain (outside the CDR3, taken from reference TRBV29-1 and TRBJ1-4): SAVISQKPSRDICQRGTSLTIQCQVDSQVTMMFWYRQQPGQSLTLIATANQGSEATYESGFVIDKFPISRPNLTFSTLTVSNMSPEDSSIYLCSAGDRGTREKLFFGSGTQLSVL.

This clonotype was seen only once. The V and J genes are TRBV15 and TRBJ2-7; possible D gene TRBD1, 6 bases. The CDR3 sequence is 13 residues long. The germline gives CDR1 LNHNV, CDR2 YYDKDF (reference sequence). Trimming pared 0 bases from V and 7 bases from J, leaving 10 bases between. The CDR3 spells CATSRERGGEQYF. In DNA form, the CDR3 reads TGTGCCACCAGCAGAGAGAGAGGGGGAGAGCAGTACTTC.

The chain recombines TRBV10-3 with TRBJ2-1, with 10 bases lining up with TRBD2. The CDR3 consists of 15 residues. Germline V gene sequence: CDR1 ENHRY, CDR2 SYGVKD. V gave up 4 bases and J gave up 8 bases; unmatched junction bases: 8. CDR3 coding DNA: TGTGCCATCAGTGTAAGATTAGCGGGGGGTTATGAGCAGTTCTTC. This encodes CAISVRLAGGYEQFF.

In its sample, this clonotype was seen many times. The chain has TRBV14 and TRBJ2-7; 10 positions match TRBD1. The germline V gene has CDR1 SGHDN and CDR2 FVKESK. After removal of 3 bases from V and 7 bases from J, the junction contained 12 bases not matched to a gene. The CDR3 consists of 16 residues. The CDR3, as DNA: TGTGCCAGCAGCCACTTCTCCCGGACAGGGGGAGCGGAGCAGTACTTC. It encodes CASSHFSRTGGAEQYF. Full variable domain (remainder filled in from reference TRBV14 and TRBJ2-7): EAGVTQFPSHSVIEKGQTVTLRCDPISGHDNLYWYRRVMGKEIKFLLHFVKESKQDESGMPNNRFLAERTGGTYSTLKVQPAELEDSGVYFCASSHFSRTGGAEQYFGPGTRLTVT.

The table lists this clonotype with a few counts. The chain recombines TRBV6-1 with TRBJ2-7, with D uncertain. The CDR3 covers 15 residues. V lost 5 bases and J lost 0, with 14 bases in between. The germline V gene encodes CDR1 MNHNS and CDR2 SASEGT. The CDR3 bases are TGTGCCAGCAGTTCCCCAACGAACAGCTCCTACGAGCAGTACTTC. This encodes CASSSPTNSSYEQYF.

This clonotype has ten or more counts. The chain combines TRBV20-1 with TRBJ2-7, with 11 nucleotides matching TRBD2. The length of the CDR3 is 15 residues. The ends lost 3 bases at V and 7 bases at J; junction bases unmatched: 11. The germline V gene has CDR1 DFQATT and CDR2 SNEGSKA (reference sequence). The CDR3 reads CSARDSGRAVGEQYF. The CDR3 region has the DNA TGCAGTGCTAGGGATAGCGGGAGGGCCGTGGGGGAGCAGTACTTC.

V and J are TRBV30 and TRBJ1-2; D call uncertain. This CDR3 is 12 amino acids long. Germline loops: CDR1 GTSNPN, CDR2 SVGIG (reference sequence). V lost 2 bases and J lost 5, with 9 bases in between. This CDR3 is CAWSSGRYGYTF. DNA for the CDR3: TGTGCCTGGAGTTCGGGTAGATATGGCTACACCTTC.

To note about this clonotype: The junction departs from germline at one end; a sequencing error may be responsible. This chain links TRBV5-1 with TRBJ2-2, with D unresolved. The CDR3 loop spans 12 amino acids. Germline CDR1 SGHRS, CDR2 YFSETQ. As DNA, the CDR3 is TGCGCCAACAGCTCGAGGACCGGGGAGCTGTTTTTT. Translation: CANSSRTGELFF.

Comment on this clonotype: A much larger clone differs from this one at a single base, so this may be a read error. This chain connects TRBV6-1 to TRBJ2-7, with unresolved D. The V end was cut by 8 bases, the J end by 6 bases, with 11 bases between. CDR1 MNHNS and CDR2 SASEGT come from the germline V gene. CDR3 length: 11 residues. The CDR3 DNA follows: TGTGCCAGCCACACCCCGAGCGAGCAGTACTTC. Protein: CASHTPSEQYF.

The rearrangement uses TRBV13 and TRBJ2-1; possible D gene TRBD1, 6 bases. Germline CDR1 and CDR2: PRHDT and FYEKMQ (reference sequence). The CDR3 is made up of 14 amino acids. Trimming removed 3 bases from V and 6 bases from J, with 12 bases in between. CDR3 region: CASSFRSGANEQFF. The CDR3 coding sequence is TGTGCCAGCAGCTTCCGGTCAGGGGCCAATGAGCAGTTCTTC.

This sequence joins TRBV9 and TRBJ2-1, with D perhaps TRBD2 (5 bases). The germline V gene has CDR1 SGDLS and CDR2 YYNGEE. Between the trimmed V and J ends, which lost 0 bases and 10 bases, there was a span of 14 bases. This CDR3 comprises 14 residues. The CDR3 here is CASSVVGRGGEQFF. The CDR3 DNA is TGTGCCAGCAGCGTAGTGGGTCGAGGAGGAGAGCAGTTCTTC.

This clonotype came up once. V usage is TRBV20-1 and J usage is TRBJ1-1; D perhaps matches TRBD1 (5 bases). The V and J ends lost 6 bases and 1 base respectively, with 15 bases between them. The CDR3 has 14 residues. In germline, CDR1 is DFQATT, CDR2 SNEGSKA (reference sequence). The CDR3 loop is CSARLGTKNTEAFF. Here the CDR3 DNA reads TGCAGTGCCCGCCTCGGGACTAAGAACACTGAAGCTTTCTTT.

This clonotype was found a few times. The chain carries TRBV19 and TRBJ1-1; D gene ambiguous. Germline V gene lookup returns CDR1 LNHDA and CDR2 SQIVND (reference sequence). This CDR3 is 13 amino acids long. The germline V and J ends were trimmed by 8 bases and 4 bases, with 14 bases remaining between them. The CDR3 region is CASDNGLGTEAFF. The CDR3 coding sequence is TGTGCCAGTGACAACGGCCTCGGCACTGAAGCTTTCTTT.

Concerning this clonotype itself: A junction end diverges from the germline sequence, so it may reflect a read error. CDR3 sequence reads: CASSTRDRAYEQYF. The CDR3 nucleotides read TGTGCCAGCAGTACCAGGGACCGAGCCTACGAGCAGTACTTC. This chain links TRBV10-3 with TRBJ2-7; the D gene could be TRBD1 or TRBD2 (5 bases each). There are 14 residues in the CDR3. CDR1 and CDR2 from the germline V gene are ENHRY and SYGVKD.

The chain links TRBV19 to TRBJ2-3; D is unclear. Between the trimmed V and J ends, which lost 3 bases and 0 bases, there was a span of 10 bases. The V gene's germline CDR1 is LNHDA and CDR2 SQIVND (reference sequence). The CDR3 is 15 amino acids. The DNA for the CDR3 is TGTGCCAGTAGTATGGCGTCAGCTAGCACAGATACGCAGTATTTT. It is translated as CASSMASASTDTQYF.

The gene calls are TRBV7-2 and TRBJ2-7; 7 bases agree with TRBD2. J lost 3 bases, V lost 4 bases, and 6 bases had no gene match. Germline V gene sequence: CDR1 SGHTA, CDR2 FQGNSA. The length of the CDR3 is 14 residues. The CDR3 DNA is TGTGCCAGCAGCTACGGGGCTAGCGGCTACGAGCAGTACTTC. Translation: CASSYGASGYEQYF.

The genes are TRBV14 and TRBJ1-2; no clear D gene. The germline V gene has CDR1 SGHDN and CDR2 FVKESK. The V end was cut by 5 bases, the J end by 4 bases, with 14 bases between. The CDR3 totals 14 residues. Written as DNA, the CDR3 is TGTGCCAGCAGCGCAGCGAAGGGAGCCTATGGCTACACCTTC. Translated: CASSAAKGAYGYTF.

J is TRBJ1-1 and V is TRBV10-3; tentatively, D is TRBD1 (5 bases). There are 12 residues in the CDR3. Germline V gives CDR1 ENHRY, CDR2 SYGVKD. With 10 bases removed from V and 5 bases from J, the gap between germline ends came to 14 bases. CDR3 bases: TGTGCCAGCAGCCCCCGACAGACTGAAGCTTTCTTT. Translated, it gives CASSPRQTEAFF.

This clonotype was seen at least ten times. The V call is TRBV2, the J call TRBJ1-1; 7 nucleotides match TRBD1. This CDR3 has 15 amino acids. From germline, CDR1 is SNHLY and CDR2 FYNNEI. With 4 bases clipped from V and 1 base from J, the junction kept 6 bases outside the gene matches. Written as DNA, the CDR3 is TGTGCCAGCAGTGCCGCAGGGGGTCAGAACACTGAAGCTTTCTTT. Encoded protein: CASSAAGGQNTEAFF.

This clonotype was detected a few times. This chain uses TRBV5-4 with TRBJ1-6; no reliable D call. V lost 1 base, J lost 10 bases, and 12 bases lay in between. The germline gives CDR1 SGHNT, CDR2 YYREEE (reference sequence). The CDR3 spans 14 residues. CDR3 DNA sequence: TGTGCCAGCAGCTTGTCCCAGGCAGGATCACCCCTCCACTTT. Translation: CASSLSQAGSPLHF.

The rearrangement joins TRBV7-2 to TRBJ2-7; possibly TRBD1 for D (6 bases). CDR1 is SGHTA, CDR2 FQGNSA, per germline. The CDR3 contains 13 residues. The V gene lost 6 bases and the J gene lost 10 bases, with 19 bases spanning the gap. The CDR3 sequence is CASSSAGAEIQYF. The CDR3, as DNA: TGTGCCAGCAGTTCAGCAGGGGCGGAGATCCAGTACTTC.

V usage is TRBV7-9 and J usage is TRBJ1-4, with D perhaps TRBD1 (5 bases). Germline CDR1 and CDR2: SEHNR and FQNEAQ (reference sequence). Trimming stripped 3 bases from V and 6 bases from J, with 14 bases between. This CDR3 region has 15 residues. In DNA, the CDR3 is TGTGCCAGCAGCTTGGTTCCGGGGGGAGATGAAAAACTGTTTTTT. Residues: CASSLVPGGDEKLFF.